The 18 T cell receptor beta chains below come from one sample, sequenced in a study of CD8 T cells in Susac syndrome. RNA was extracted with the RNeasy kit, and a quantity of roughly 0.45 to 1 ug was reverse transcribed using random hexamers. TCRdb redid the calling of the immunoSEQ multiplex PCR reads with MiXCR, one entry per CDR3 protein. The sample shows 240,000 or so distinct CDR3 sequences, roughly 95% of them seen only once. The sequenced sample was CD4+ T cells from PBMCs. These receptors were collected from a human donor with Susac syndrome.

The chain carries TRBV30 and TRBJ2-1, with 10 positions matching TRBD2. In germline, CDR1 is GTSNPN, CDR2 SVGIG (reference sequence). The CDR3 covers 13 residues. CDR3 residues: CVTTGTSVYEQFF. In DNA, the CDR3 is TGTGTGACTACGGGGACTAGCGTCTATGAGCAGTTCTTC. The whole variable domain, filled in from reference TRBV30 and TRBJ2-1, reads SQTIHQWPATLVQPVGSPLSLECTVEGTSNPNLYWYRQAAGRGLQLLFYSVGIGQISSEVPQNLSASRPQDRQFILSSKKLLLSDSGFYLCVTTGTSVYEQFFGPGTRLTVL.

The CDR3 DNA reads TGTGCCAGCAGTTACGGGCGGGGAGAGACCCAGTACTTC. It codes for CASSYGRGETQYF. The rearrangement joins TRBV6-6 to TRBJ2-5; perhaps TRBD2 as D (6 bases). In germline, CDR1 is MNHNY, CDR2 SVGAGI (reference sequence). The CDR3 sequence is 13 residues long. The V and J ends lost 2 bases and 4 bases respectively, with 8 bases between them.

The CDR3 DNA sequence: TGCGCCAGCAGCCAAGATACGGCGGGAGGGAACGTGAATGAGCAGTTCTTC. Translated, it gives CASSQDTAGGNVNEQFF. This chain connects TRBV4-1 to TRBJ2-1, with TRBD2 matching over 9 bases. CDR3 length equals 17 residues. CDR1 MGHRA and CDR2 YSYEKL come from the germline V gene. J gave up 7 bases and V 0 bases, and 10 bases lay outside the gene matches.

The V gene is TRBV7-3, the J gene TRBJ2-7, with D unclear. The germline CDR1 and CDR2 sequences are SGHTA and FQGTGA. CDR3 length: 12 amino acids. V lost 2 bases and J lost 5, with 7 bases in between. The CDR3 sequence is CASSLLGNEQYF. The CDR3 coding sequence is TGTGCCAGCAGCTTATTGGGAAACGAGCAGTACTTC.

The V call is TRBV19, the J call TRBJ2-1; tentative D call: TRBD2 (7 bases). V was cut by 7 bases and J by 4 bases, with 17 bases left in between. CDR1 is LNHDA, CDR2 SQIVND, per germline (reference sequence). The CDR3 runs 15 residues. This CDR3 reads CASTKASGTYNEQFF. For the CDR3, the DNA is TGTGCCAGTACTAAAGCCAGCGGGACATACAATGAGCAGTTCTTC.

The CDR3 DNA sequence: TGTGCCAGCAGCGGACAGGGGCCTGAAGCTTTCTTT. This encodes CASSGQGPEAFF. This chain joins TRBV3-1 and TRBJ1-1, with TRBD1 matching over 9 bases. Germline trimming cut 5 bases from V and 6 bases from J; bases unmatched to any gene: 1. This CDR3 spans 12 amino acids. Germline lookup yields CDR1 LGHDT and CDR2 YNNKEL (reference sequence).

The chain links TRBV20-1 to TRBJ1-2; D is unclear. The ends were cut back, 6 bases at V and 4 bases at J, with 24 bases in the middle. The CDR3 covers 16 residues. Germline CDR1 DFQATT, CDR2 SNEGSKA (reference sequence). The CDR3 spells CSARVPVLQRPYGYTF. The CDR3 DNA follows: TGCAGTGCCCGAGTCCCGGTTTTACAACGCCCCTATGGCTACACCTTC.

This clonotype has only one observation. This chain's CDR3 is CSAGEGGPGETQYF. The CDR3 region has the DNA TGCAGTGCTGGGGAAGGAGGGCCTGGAGAGACCCAGTACTTC. This chain joins TRBV20-1 and TRBJ2-5, with D possibly TRBD2 on 6 matching bases. Germline V gene lookup returns CDR1 DFQATT and CDR2 SNEGSKA (reference sequence). The CDR3 covers 14 residues. V was clipped by 5 bases and J by 4 bases, with 17 bases between them.

This chain connects TRBV4-1 to TRBJ1-5; 9 bases are shared with TRBD1. CDR1 MGHRA and CDR2 YSYEKL come from the germline V gene. V gave up 8 bases and J gave up 7 bases; unmatched junction bases: 12. The CDR3 is made up of 15 amino acids. The CDR3 sequence is CASGSGQGDWQPQHF. DNA for the CDR3: TGCGCCAGCGGATCGGGACAGGGAGATTGGCAGCCCCAGCATTTT.

The chain couples TRBV20-1 to TRBJ1-2; TRBD1 is a possible D gene (5 bases). CDR3 length: 13 amino acids. In germline, CDR1 is DFQATT, CDR2 SNEGSKA (reference sequence). Trimming left V 5 bases short and J 7 bases short, with 17 bases between. In nucleotides, the CDR3 is TGCAGTGCTGGGGGGACCGCGGAGGTTGGCTACACCTTC. Protein: CSAGGTAEVGYTF.

The V and J genes are TRBV7-9 and TRBJ1-1; D gene uncertain. Germline V gene lookup returns CDR1 SEHNR and CDR2 FQNEAQ (reference sequence). The V end lost 5 bases, the J end lost 3 bases, and 7 bases lay between the germline ends. The CDR3 has 12 residues. CDR3 amino acids: CASSPPDTEAFF. In nucleotides, the CDR3 is TGTGCCAGCAGCCCCCCGGACACTGAAGCTTTCTTT.

This chain connects TRBV7-3 to TRBJ2-1; D not resolved. CDR1 and CDR2 (germline): SGHTA, FQGTGA. V was trimmed by 5 bases and J by 8 bases, leaving 16 bases between them. The CDR3 sequence is 14 residues long. CDR3 protein: CASSPRPRGDEQFF. The CDR3 nucleotides read TGTGCCAGCAGCCCTCGCCCAAGAGGCGATGAGCAGTTCTTC.

The chain recombines TRBV4-1 with TRBJ2-2; no reliable D call. Trimming stripped 2 bases from V and 4 bases from J, with 17 bases between. CDR1 is MGHRA, CDR2 YSYEKL, per germline. This CDR3 spans 17 amino acids. CDR3 protein: CASSQQGFSASTGELFF. The CDR3 nucleotides read TGCGCCAGCAGCCAACAAGGGTTTTCAGCGTCCACCGGGGAGCTGTTTTTT.

The DNA for the CDR3 is TGTGCCAGCAGCCAACCACCAACCGGGACTACCCCCTACGAGCAGTACTTC. Encoded protein: CASSQPPTGTTPYEQYF. This chain joins TRBV4-2 and TRBJ2-7; 7 bases align to TRBD2. The V gene's germline CDR1 is LGHNA and CDR2 YNFKEQ. CDR3 length: 17 residues. The J segment lost 2 bases and the V segment lost 2 bases, leaving 12 bases of the junction unmatched.

The chain is built from TRBV5-1 and TRBJ2-7; the D is unclear. The V gene's germline CDR1 is SGHRS and CDR2 YFSETQ. The CDR3 totals 15 residues. The V and J ends lost 0 bases and 2 bases respectively, with 12 bases between them. The CDR3 protein is CASSLAGGLTYEQYF. DNA of the CDR3: TGCGCCAGCAGCTTGGCCGGCGGCTTGACCTACGAGCAGTACTTC.

The genes are TRBV5-1 and TRBJ2-7; D gene uncertain. V was pared by 0 bases and J by 2 bases, with 12 bases between. The CDR3 runs to 15 residues. Germline CDR1 reads SGHRS; CDR2 reads YFSETQ. The CDR3 DNA reads as TGCGCCAGCAGCTTGGCGGCGTCGGCAACCTACGAGCAGTACTTC. Translating gives CASSLAASATYEQYF.

The chain combines TRBV25-1 with TRBJ2-4; D not certain. V was cut by 3 bases and J by 2 bases, with 14 bases left in between. Germline V gives CDR1 MGHDK, CDR2 SYGVNS. The CDR3 spans 16 residues. Written as DNA, the CDR3 is TGTGCCAGCAGTGACCACCCGTTAGGGACCAAAAACATTCAGTACTTC. This codes for CASSDHPLGTKNIQYF.

This sequence joins TRBV30 and TRBJ2-3; possibly TRBD1 for D (6 bases). The V gene's germline CDR1 is GTSNPN and CDR2 SVGIG (reference sequence). Trimming left V 2 bases short and J 3 bases short, with 9 bases between. The CDR3 covers 13 residues. As DNA, the CDR3 is TGTGCCTGGAGTCCCCAGGGGACAGATACGCAGTATTTT. It is translated as CAWSPQGTDTQYF. Drawing the rest from reference TRBV30 and TRBJ2-3, the complete variable domain is SQTIHQWPATLVQPVGSPLSLECTVEGTSNPNLYWYRQAAGRGLQLLFYSVGIGQISSEVPQNLSASRPQDRQFILSSKKLLLSDSGFYLCAWSPQGTDTQYFGPGTRLTVL.